The 6 T cell receptor beta chains below come from one sample, sequenced in a study of cytomegalovirus exposure and HLA in healthy donors. PCR was performed using 60 Vbeta and 13 Jbeta primers. The repertoire was sequenced with immunoSEQ multiplex PCR; TCRdb's copy has only in-frame clones and lacks some. The sample lists roughly 180,000 clones, roughly 77% occurring once. Sequenced material: PBMCs. Receptors were obtained from a woman in her 30s in good health and CMV-seropositive.

A few counts support this clone. The genes are TRBV5-8 and TRBJ1-2; TRBD1 aligns across 7 bases. The germline V gene has CDR1 SGHTS and CDR2 YDEGEE. This CDR3 spans 17 amino acids. Trimming at V came to 3 bases and at J to 0 bases, leaving 11 bases not matched to a gene. CDR3 in amino acids: CASSWVRTGASNYGYTF. CDR3 sequence (DNA): TGTGCCAGCAGCTGGGTCCGGACAGGCGCCTCTAACTATGGCTACACCTTC.

This chain's CDR3 is CASSLGQGGYYGYTF. The CDR3 nucleotides read TGTGCCAGCAGCTTGGGGCAGGGAGGATACTATGGCTACACCTTC. The J gene is TRBJ1-2, the V gene TRBV5-6, with a weak D call TRBD1 (5 bases). V was cut by 0 bases and J by 3 bases, with 12 bases left in between. Germline CDR1 reads SGHDT; CDR2 reads YYEEEE. The CDR3 totals 15 residues.

The chain is built from TRBV29-1 and TRBJ1-3, with 8 bases aligning to TRBD1. The CDR3 extends over 14 amino acids. The germline CDR1 and CDR2 sequences are SQVTM and ANQGSEA. The ends lost 5 bases at V and 2 bases at J; junction bases unmatched: 5. The CDR3 reads CSVTGGSAGNTIYF. The CDR3 region has the DNA TGCAGCGTTACAGGGGGATCTGCTGGAAACACCATATATTTT. The full variable domain, with the rest looked up from reference TRBV29-1 and TRBJ1-3, is SAVISQKPSRDICQRGTSLTIQCQVDSQVTMMFWYRQQPGQSLTLIATANQGSEATYESGFVIDKFPISRPNLTFSTLTVSNMSPEDSSIYLCSVTGGSAGNTIYFGEGSWLTVV.

The chain employs TRBV5-4 and TRBJ1-6; 8 bases map to TRBD1. This CDR3 comprises 15 residues. Germline V gives CDR1 SGHNT, CDR2 YYREEE (reference sequence). The junction had 8 bases not matched to a gene; V was cut back by 3 bases and J by 9 bases. The CDR3: CASSSGQGPTSPLHF. For the CDR3, the DNA is TGTGCCAGCAGCTCCGGACAGGGCCCGACTTCACCCCTCCACTTT.

This sequence joins TRBV6-1 and TRBJ1-2, with 10 bases identical to TRBD1. This CDR3 spans 18 amino acids. Unmatched junction bases numbered 13, after V lost 2 bases and J lost 4 bases. CDR1 is MNHNS, CDR2 SASEGT, per germline. In DNA, the CDR3 is TGTGCCAGCAGTGAAAGGTTAACGGGACAGGGGATGTCCTATGGCTACACCTTC. Amino acid sequence: CASSERLTGQGMSYGYTF.

J is TRBJ2-1 and V is TRBV12-5; 10 bases agree with TRBD2. CDR1 and CDR2 from the germline V gene are LGHNT and FRNRAP. The CDR3 extends over 17 amino acids. V gave up 3 bases and J gave up 3 bases; unmatched junction bases: 8. CDR3 DNA sequence: TGTGCTAGTGGTTTCCGGGTAGCGGGGGGCCTCTACAATGAGCAGTTCTTC. It codes for CASGFRVAGGLYNEQFF.